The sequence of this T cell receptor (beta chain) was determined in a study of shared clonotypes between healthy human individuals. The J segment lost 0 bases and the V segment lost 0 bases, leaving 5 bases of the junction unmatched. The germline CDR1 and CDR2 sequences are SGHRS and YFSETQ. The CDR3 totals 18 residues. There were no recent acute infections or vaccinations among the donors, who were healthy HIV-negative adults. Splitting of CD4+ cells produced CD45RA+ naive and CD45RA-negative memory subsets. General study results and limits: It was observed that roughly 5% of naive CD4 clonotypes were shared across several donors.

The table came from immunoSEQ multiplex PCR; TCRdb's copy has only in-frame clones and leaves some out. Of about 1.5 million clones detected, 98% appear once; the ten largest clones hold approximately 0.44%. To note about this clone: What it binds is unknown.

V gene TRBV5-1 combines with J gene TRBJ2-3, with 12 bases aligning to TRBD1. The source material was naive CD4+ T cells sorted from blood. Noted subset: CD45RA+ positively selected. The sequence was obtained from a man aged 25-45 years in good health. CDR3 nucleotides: TGCGCCAGCAGCTTGGTGGGACAGGGGGCCGGGAGCACAGATACGCAGTATTTT. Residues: CASSLVGQGAGSTDTQYF. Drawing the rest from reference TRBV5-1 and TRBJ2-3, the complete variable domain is KAGVTQTPRYLIKTRGQQVTLSCSPISGHRSVSWYQQTPGQGLQFLFEYFSETQRNKGNFPGRFSGRQFSNSRSEMNVSTLELGDSALYLCASSLVGQGAGSTDTQYFGPGTRLTVL.